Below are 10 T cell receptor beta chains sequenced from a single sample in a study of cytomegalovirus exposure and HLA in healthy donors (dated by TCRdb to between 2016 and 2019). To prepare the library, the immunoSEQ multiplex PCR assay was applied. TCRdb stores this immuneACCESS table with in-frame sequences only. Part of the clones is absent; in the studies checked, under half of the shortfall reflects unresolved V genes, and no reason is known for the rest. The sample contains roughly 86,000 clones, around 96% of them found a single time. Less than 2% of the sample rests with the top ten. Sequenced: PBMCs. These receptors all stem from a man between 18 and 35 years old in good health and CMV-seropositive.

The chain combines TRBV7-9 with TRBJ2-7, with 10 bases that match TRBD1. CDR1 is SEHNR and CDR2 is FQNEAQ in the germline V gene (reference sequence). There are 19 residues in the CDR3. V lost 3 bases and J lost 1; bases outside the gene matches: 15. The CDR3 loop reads CASSFLSVGTGAFSYEQYF. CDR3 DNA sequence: TGTGCCAGCAGCTTCCTATCAGTCGGGACAGGGGCTTTTTCCTACGAGCAGTACTTC. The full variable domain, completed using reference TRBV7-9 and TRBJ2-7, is DTGVSQNPRHKITKRGQNVTFRCDPISEHNRLYWYRQTLGQGPEFLTYFQNEAQLEKSRLLSDRFSAERPKGSFSTLEIQRTEQGDSAMYLCASSFLSVGTGAFSYEQYFGPGTRLTVT.

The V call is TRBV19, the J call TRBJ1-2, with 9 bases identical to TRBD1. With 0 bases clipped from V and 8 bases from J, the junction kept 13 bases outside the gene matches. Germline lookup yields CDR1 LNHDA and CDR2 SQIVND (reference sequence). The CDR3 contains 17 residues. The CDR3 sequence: CASSIETARGQGHGYTF. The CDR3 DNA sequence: TGTGCCAGTAGTATAGAAACGGCTCGGGGACAGGGCCACGGCTACACCTTC.

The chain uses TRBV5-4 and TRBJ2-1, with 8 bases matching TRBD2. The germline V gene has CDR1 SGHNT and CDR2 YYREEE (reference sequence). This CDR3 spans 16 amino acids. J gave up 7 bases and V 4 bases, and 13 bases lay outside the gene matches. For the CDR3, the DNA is TGTGCCAGCAGCCATCCGAGCGGGAGTCCGTGGAATGAGCAGTTCTTC. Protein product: CASSHPSGSPWNEQFF.

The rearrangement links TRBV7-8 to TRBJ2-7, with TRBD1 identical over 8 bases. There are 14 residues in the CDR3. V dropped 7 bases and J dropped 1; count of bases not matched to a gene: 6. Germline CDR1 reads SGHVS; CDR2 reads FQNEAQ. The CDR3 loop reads CASTPTGASYEQYF. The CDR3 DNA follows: TGTGCCAGCACCCCGACAGGGGCGTCCTACGAGCAGTACTTC.

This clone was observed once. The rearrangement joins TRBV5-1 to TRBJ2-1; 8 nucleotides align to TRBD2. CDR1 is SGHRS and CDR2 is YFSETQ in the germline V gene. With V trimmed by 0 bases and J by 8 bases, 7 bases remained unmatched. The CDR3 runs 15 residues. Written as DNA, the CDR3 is TGCGCCAGCAGCTTGGTCGGGAGGGCATCCGATGAGCAGTTCTTC. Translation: CASSLVGRASDEQFF.

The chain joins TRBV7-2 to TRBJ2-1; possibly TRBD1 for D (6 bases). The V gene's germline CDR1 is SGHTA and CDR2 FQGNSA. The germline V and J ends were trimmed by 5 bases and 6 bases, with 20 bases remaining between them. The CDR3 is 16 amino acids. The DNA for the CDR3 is TGTGCCAGCAGCCCTCCCGGGGACACCCTTGGCAATGAGCAGTTCTTC. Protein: CASSPPGDTLGNEQFF.

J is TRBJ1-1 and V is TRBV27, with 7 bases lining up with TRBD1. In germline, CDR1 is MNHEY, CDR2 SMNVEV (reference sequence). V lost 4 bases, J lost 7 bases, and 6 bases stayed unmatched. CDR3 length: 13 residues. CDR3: CASSSTGYDEAFF. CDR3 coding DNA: TGTGCCAGCAGTTCGACAGGGTATGATGAAGCTTTCTTT.

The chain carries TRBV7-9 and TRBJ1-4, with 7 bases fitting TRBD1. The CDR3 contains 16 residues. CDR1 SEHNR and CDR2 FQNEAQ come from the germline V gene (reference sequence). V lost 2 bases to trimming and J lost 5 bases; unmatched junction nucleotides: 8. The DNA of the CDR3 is TGTGCCAGCAGCTTAACCGGGACAGAGAGGAATGAAAAACTGTTTTTT. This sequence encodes CASSLTGTERNEKLFF.

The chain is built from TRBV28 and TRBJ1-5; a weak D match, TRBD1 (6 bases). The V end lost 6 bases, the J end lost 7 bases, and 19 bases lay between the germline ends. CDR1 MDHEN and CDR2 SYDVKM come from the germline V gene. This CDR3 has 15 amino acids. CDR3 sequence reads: CASSLSQGWRQPQHF. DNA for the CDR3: TGTGCCAGCAGCCTTTCACAGGGCTGGCGGCAGCCCCAGCATTTT.

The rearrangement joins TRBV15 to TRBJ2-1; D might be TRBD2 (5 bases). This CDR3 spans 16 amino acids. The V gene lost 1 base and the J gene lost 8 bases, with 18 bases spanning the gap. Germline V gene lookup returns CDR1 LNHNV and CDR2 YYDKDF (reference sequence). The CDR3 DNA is TGTGCCACCAGCAGAGTGTCCGGTCTAGCCTTCGATGAGCAGTTCTTC. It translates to CATSRVSGLAFDEQFF. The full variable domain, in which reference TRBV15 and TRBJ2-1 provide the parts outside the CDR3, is DAMVIQNPRYQVTQFGKPVTLSCSQTLNHNVMYWYQQKSSQAPKLLFHYYDKDFNNEADTPDNFQSRRPNTSFCFLDIRSPGLGDTAMYLCATSRVSGLAFDEQFFGPGTRLTVL.